A selection of T cell receptor beta chains follows, all from one sample in a study of beta chain features in type 1 diabetes. TCRdb keeps only in-frame clones here, not all; method: immunoSEQ multiplex PCR. The sample yields hundreds of thousands of clones, 10% to 15% seen once. Sequencing used naive CD4+ T cells from blood. The receptors derive from a woman aged 18 to 35 with type 1 diabetes. Each CDR3 is given with its conserved first and last residue. A D gene is named only where the DNA matches it firmly. Clone size, where shown, is once, few, many, or a class for clones that have expanded.

TRBJ2-5 | NA | NA | TRBV13 | CASSFSGLGETQYF | TGTGCCAGCAGCTTCTCGGGTCTCGGAGAGACCCAGTACTTC
TRBJ1-2 | NA | few | TRBV4-3 | CASSQDIQEHYGYTF | TGCGCCAGCAGCCAAGACATACAGGAACACTATGGCTACACCTTC
TRBJ1-2 | NA | few | TRBV30 | CAWSPEGLYGYTF | TGTGCCTGGAGTCCGGAGGGGCTCTATGGCTACACCTTC
TRBJ1-3 | NA | few | TRBV9 | CASSVGGGQTSGNTIYF | TGTGCCAGCAGCGTAGGAGGCGGGCAGACCTCTGGAAACACCATATATTTT
TRBJ2-3 | TRBD1 | few | TRBV9 | CASSDDRGITDTQYF | TGTGCCAGCAGCGACGACAGGGGAATCACAGATACGCAGTATTTT
TRBJ2-7 | NA | NA | TRBV21-1 | CASSKGQGGLYEQYF | TGTGCCAGCAGCAAAGGGCAGGGGGGCCTCTACGAGCAGTACTTC
TRBJ1-3 | NA | few | TRBV4-3 | CASSQAWGNTIYF | TGCGCCAGCAGCCAGGCATGGGGAAACACCATATATTTT
TRBJ2-1 | NA | NA | TRBV5-1 | CASSSGLNSYNEQFF | TGCGCCAGCAGCTCTGGACTCAACTCCTACAATGAGCAGTTCTTC
TRBJ2-3 | NA | NA | TRBV25-1 | CASAADTQYF | TGTGCCAGCGCAGCAGATACGCAGTATTTT
TRBJ2-7 | TRBD2 | NA | TRBV5-1 | CASSLTSVSYEQYF | TGCGCCAGCAGCTTAACTAGCGTCTCCTACGAGCAGTACTTC
TRBJ2-1 | TRBD2 | NA | TRBV19 | CASSSRLAGEQFF | TGTGCCAGTAGTTCCCGACTAGCGGGTGAGCAGTTCTTC
TRBJ2-1 | TRBD2 | NA | TRBV11-1 | CASAVPGRGYNEQFF | TGTGCCAGCGCCGTCCCGGGGAGGGGATACAATGAGCAGTTCTTC
TRBJ2-7 | TRBD2 | few | TRBV19 | CASRASGTYEQYF | TGTGCCAGTAGGGCTAGCGGGACCTACGAGCAGTACTTC
TRBJ1-1 | NA | NA | TRBV7-2 | CASSLSTGSGTEAFF | TGTGCCAGCAGCTTATCAACAGGGTCCGGTACTGAAGCTTTCTTT
TRBJ1-2 | NA | NA | TRBV30 | CAWSVGVGYTF | TGTGCCTGGAGTGTCGGGGTAGGCTACACCTTC
TRBJ1-5 | TRBD1 | NA | TRBV28 | CASSLAGTGDQPQHF | TGTGCCAGCAGTTTAGCTGGGACAGGCGACCAGCCCCAGCATTTT
TRBJ2-2 | NA | few | TRBV5-6 | CASSLGRQAFGELFF | TGTGCCAGCAGCTTGGGGAGACAGGCCTTCGGGGAGCTGTTTTTT
TRBJ1-5 | TRBD1 | few | TRBV30 | CASSIGQGGYSNQPQHF | TGTGCCTCCTCGATAGGACAGGGGGGGTATAGCAATCAGCCCCAGCATTTT
TRBJ2-5 | TRBD2 | NA | TRBV10-3 | CAISGGGAETQYF | TGTGCCATCAGCGGCGGGGGGGCAGAGACCCAGTACTTC
TRBJ2-3 | NA | few | TRBV30 | CAWSGGRGFTDTQYF | TGTGCCTGGAGTGGTGGACGGGGATTCACAGATACGCAGTATTTT
TRBJ2-1 | NA | NA | TRBV19 | CASSYWASVTYNEQFF | TGTGCCAGTAGTTACTGGGCTAGCGTCACCTACAATGAGCAGTTCTTC
TRBJ1-2 | TRBD1 | few | TRBV10-3 | CAITKTGGSYNYGYTF | TGTGCCATCACCAAGACAGGGGGCTCGTATAACTATGGCTACACCTTC
TRBJ2-2 | TRBD1 | few | TRBV28 | CASLGQGRTGELFF | TGTGCCAGCCTAGGACAGGGAAGGACCGGGGAGCTGTTTTTT
TRBJ2-1 | TRBD2 | few | TRBV2 | CASSYTPTSGRGEQFF | TGTGCCAGCAGTTATACCCCGACTAGCGGGAGGGGTGAGCAGTTCTTC
TRBJ2-1 | TRBD2 | NA | TRBV9 | CASSVASGSPGEQFF | TGTGCCAGCAGCGTAGCTAGCGGGAGTCCGGGCGAGCAGTTCTTC
TRBJ2-1 | TRBD2 | NA | TRBV5-1 | CASSLALADYNEQFF | TGCGCCAGCAGCTTGGCGCTAGCGGACTACAATGAGCAGTTCTTC
TRBJ1-5 | NA | few | TRBV7-2 | CASSFSWASNQPQHF | TGTGCCAGCAGTTTTAGTTGGGCTAGCAATCAGCCCCAGCATTTT
TRBJ2-7 | TRBD1 | NA | TRBV7-9 | CASSSPGQRYEQYF | TGTGCCAGCAGCTCGCCGGGACAGCGCTACGAGCAGTACTTC
TRBJ2-5 | TRBD2 | few | TRBV6-5 | CASRGLAGSPETQYF | TGTGCCAGCAGAGGACTAGCGGGTTCCCCAGAGACCCAGTACTTC
TRBJ1-5 | NA | NA | TRBV7-2 | CASSPAGGSNQPQHF | TGTGCCAGCAGCCCTGCGGGGGGGAGCAATCAGCCCCAGCATTTT
TRBJ2-2 | NA | few | TRBV6-6 | CASASQRELFF | TGTGCCAGCGCTTCACAACGGGAGCTGTTTTTT
TRBJ2-5 | TRBD2 | NA | TRBV29-1 | CSAKRGAPGHQETQYF | TGCAGCGCTAAGCGGGGGGCACCCGGCCACCAAGAGACCCAGTACTTC
TRBJ2-7 | TRBD1 | NA | TRBV9 | CASSAQPTGIYEQYF | TGTGCCAGCAGCGCTCAGCCGACAGGGATCTACGAGCAGTACTTC
TRBJ2-7 | TRBD2 | NA | TRBV5-1 | CASKGLAGAYEQYF | TGCGCCAGCAAGGGACTAGCGGGAGCCTACGAGCAGTACTTC
TRBJ2-7 | NA | few | TRBV7-2 | CASSLALSYEQYF | TGTGCCAGCAGCTTAGCGCTGAGCTACGAGCAGTACTTC
TRBJ2-1 | TRBD2 | few | TRBV9 | CASSARGGSGNEQFF | TGTGCCAGCAGCGCCCGGGGGGGTTCGGGGAATGAGCAGTTCTTC
TRBJ2-5 | TRBD1 | NA | TRBV18 | CASSPDRGETQYF | TGTGCCAGCTCACCGGACAGGGGAGAGACCCAGTACTTC
TRBJ1-1 | TRBD1 | NA | TRBV19 | CASSRQGATEAFF | TGTGCCAGTAGTCGCCAGGGGGCCACTGAAGCTTTCTTT
TRBJ2-5 | NA | NA | TRBV18 | CASSPGGGSETQYF | TGTGCCAGCTCACCAGGGGGAGGCTCGGAGACCCAGTACTTC
TRBJ2-7 | NA | NA | TRBV7-2 | CASSPLYEQYF | TGTGCCAGCAGCCCCCTCTACGAGCAGTACTTC
TRBJ2-7 | NA | few | TRBV7-9 | CASSFGQGPYEQYF | TGTGCCAGCAGCTTCGGGCAGGGGCCCTACGAGCAGTACTTC
TRBJ1-2 | NA | NA | TRBV20-1 | CSAAGEGYTF | TGCAGTGCTGCCGGGGAGGGCTACACCTTC
TRBJ2-3 | NA | few | TRBV18 | CASSPRSGDTQYF | TGTGCCAGCTCCCCCAGATCAGGGGATACGCAGTATTTT
TRBJ1-1 | NA | few | TRBV7-9 | CASSLLPGVRTEAFF | TGTGCCAGCAGCTTACTCCCAGGGGTTAGGACTGAAGCTTTCTTT
TRBJ2-1 | NA | NA | TRBV7-2 | CASSLGAGFIEQFF | TGTGCCAGCAGCTTAGGGGCAGGTTTTATTGAGCAGTTCTTC
TRBJ2-5 | NA | few | TRBV7-2 | CASSLNNPGVETQYF | TGTGCCAGCAGCTTAAACAACCCGGGGGTTGAGACCCAGTACTTC
TRBJ2-3 | NA | NA | TRBV6-5 | CASMLRGADTQYF | TGTGCCAGCATGCTTAGGGGTGCAGATACGCAGTATTTT
TRBJ1-2 | NA | few | TRBV18 | CASSPPQGMGGYTF | TGTGCCAGCTCACCACCGCAGGGTATGGGGGGCTACACCTTC
TRBJ2-1 | NA | few | TRBV6-5 | CASSYFRLSAYNEQFF | TGTGCCAGCAGTTACTTCCGACTTAGCGCCTACAATGAGCAGTTCTTC
TRBJ2-5 | NA | NA | TRBV10-3 | CAISDRETQYF | TGTGCCATCAGTGATCGAGAGACCCAGTACTTC
TRBJ1-1 | NA | few | TRBV15 | CATSRVDSNTEAFF | TGTGCCACCAGCAGAGTGGACAGCAACACTGAAGCTTTCTTT
TRBJ2-2 | TRBD2 | few | TRBV9 | CASSVGIAGGLVTGELFF | TGTGCCAGCAGCGTAGGCATAGCGGGGGGGCTAGTGACCGGGGAGCTGTTTTTT
TRBJ2-5 | TRBD2 | few | TRBV7-6 | CASSSRLAGTQYF | TGTGCCAGCAGCTCCCGACTAGCGGGGACCCAGTACTTC
TRBJ2-1 | NA | few | TRBV5-1 | CASRRLFLSYNEQFF | TGCGCCAGCAGGCGACTTTTTTTGTCCTACAATGAGCAGTTCTTC